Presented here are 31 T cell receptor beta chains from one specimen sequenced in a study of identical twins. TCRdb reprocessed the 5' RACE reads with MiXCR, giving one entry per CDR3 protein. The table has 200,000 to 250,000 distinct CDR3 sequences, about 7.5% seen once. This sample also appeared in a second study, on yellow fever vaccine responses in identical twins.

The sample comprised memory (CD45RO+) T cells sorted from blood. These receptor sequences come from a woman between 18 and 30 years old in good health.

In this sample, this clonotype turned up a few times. DNA for the CDR3: TGTGCCAGCAGTCGGCTCGTGACAGACAACTACGAGCAGTACTTC. Translating gives CASSRLVTDNYEQYF. The rearrangement links TRBV5-6 to TRBJ2-7; D may be TRBD1 (5 bases). The CDR3 runs to 15 residues. Germline CDR1 is SGHDT and CDR2 is YYEEEE. V dropped 5 bases and J dropped 3 bases, with 18 bases sitting between them.

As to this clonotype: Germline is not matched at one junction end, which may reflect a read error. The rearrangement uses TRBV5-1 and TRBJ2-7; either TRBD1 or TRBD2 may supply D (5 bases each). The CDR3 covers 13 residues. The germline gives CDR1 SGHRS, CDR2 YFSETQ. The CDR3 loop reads CASSYGAGGELYF. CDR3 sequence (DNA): TGCGCCAGCAGCTACGGGGCGGGCGGCGAGCTGTACTTC.

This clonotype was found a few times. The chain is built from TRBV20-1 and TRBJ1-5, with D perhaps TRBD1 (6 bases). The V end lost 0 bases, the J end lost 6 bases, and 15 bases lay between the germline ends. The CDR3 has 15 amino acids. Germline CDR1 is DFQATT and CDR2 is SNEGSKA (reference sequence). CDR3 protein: CSAREAGELSQPQHF. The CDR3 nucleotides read TGCAGTGCTAGAGAGGCAGGGGAGTTAAGTCAGCCCCAGCATTTT.

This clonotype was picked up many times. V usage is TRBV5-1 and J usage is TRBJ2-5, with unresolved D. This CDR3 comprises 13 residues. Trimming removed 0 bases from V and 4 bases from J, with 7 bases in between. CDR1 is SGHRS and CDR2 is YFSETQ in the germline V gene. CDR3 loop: CASSLDTGETQYF. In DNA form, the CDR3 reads TGCGCCAGCAGCTTGGATACGGGAGAGACCCAGTACTTC.

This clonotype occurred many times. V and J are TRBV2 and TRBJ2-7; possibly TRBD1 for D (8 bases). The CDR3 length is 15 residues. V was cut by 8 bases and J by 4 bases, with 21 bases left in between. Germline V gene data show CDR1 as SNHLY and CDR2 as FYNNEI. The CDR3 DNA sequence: TGTGCCAGCCGACCGGGGGGACAGGTTCTTTACGAGCAGTACTTC. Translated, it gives CASRPGGQVLYEQYF.

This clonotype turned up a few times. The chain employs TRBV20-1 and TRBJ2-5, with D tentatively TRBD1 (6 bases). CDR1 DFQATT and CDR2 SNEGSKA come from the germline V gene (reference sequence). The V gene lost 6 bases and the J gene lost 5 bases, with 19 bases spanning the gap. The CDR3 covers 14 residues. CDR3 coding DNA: TGCAGTGCCCCTCCGGGACAAATACAGGAGACCCAGTACTTC. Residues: CSAPPGQIQETQYF.

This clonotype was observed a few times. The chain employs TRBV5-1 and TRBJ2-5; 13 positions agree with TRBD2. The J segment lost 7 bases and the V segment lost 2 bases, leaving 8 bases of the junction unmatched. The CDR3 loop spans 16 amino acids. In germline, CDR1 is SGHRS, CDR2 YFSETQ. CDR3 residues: CASSFTSGGAGVTQYF. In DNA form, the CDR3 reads TGCGCCAGCAGCTTCACTAGCGGGGGGGCCGGGGTGACCCAGTACTTC.

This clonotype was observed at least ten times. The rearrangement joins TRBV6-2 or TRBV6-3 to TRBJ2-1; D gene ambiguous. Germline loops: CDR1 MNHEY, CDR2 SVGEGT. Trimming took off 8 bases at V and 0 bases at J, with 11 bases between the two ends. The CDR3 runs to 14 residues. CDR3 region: CASSGPSSYNEQFF. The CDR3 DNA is TGTGCCAGCTCAGGCCCGAGCTCCTACAATGAGCAGTTCTTC.

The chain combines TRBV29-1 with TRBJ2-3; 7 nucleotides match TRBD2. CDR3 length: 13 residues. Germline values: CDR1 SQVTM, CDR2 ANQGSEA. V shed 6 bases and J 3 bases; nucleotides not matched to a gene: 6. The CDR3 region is CSVGLVITDTQYF. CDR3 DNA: TGCAGCGTAGGACTAGTAATTACAGATACGCAGTATTTT.

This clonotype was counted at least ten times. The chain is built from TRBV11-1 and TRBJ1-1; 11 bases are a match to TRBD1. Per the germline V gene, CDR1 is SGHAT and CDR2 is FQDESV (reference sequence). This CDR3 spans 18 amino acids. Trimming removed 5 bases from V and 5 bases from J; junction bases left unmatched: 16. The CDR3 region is CASSQPRGQGAQRTEAFF. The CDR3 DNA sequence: TGTGCCAGCAGCCAACCCCGTGGACAGGGGGCGCAGAGGACTGAAGCTTTCTTT. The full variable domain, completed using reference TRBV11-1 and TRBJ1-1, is EAEVAQSPRYKITEKSQAVAFWCDPISGHATLYWYRQILGQGPELLVQFQDESVVDDSQLPKDRFSAERLKGVDSTLKIQPAELGDSAMYLCASSQPRGQGAQRTEAFFGQGTRLTVV.

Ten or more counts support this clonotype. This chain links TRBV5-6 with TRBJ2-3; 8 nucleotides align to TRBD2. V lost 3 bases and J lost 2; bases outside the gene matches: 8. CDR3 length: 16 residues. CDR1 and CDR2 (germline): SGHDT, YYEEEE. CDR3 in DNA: TGTGCCAGCAGCTCCCTGGGCGGGGGGATCACAGATACGCAGTATTTT. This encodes CASSSLGGGITDTQYF.

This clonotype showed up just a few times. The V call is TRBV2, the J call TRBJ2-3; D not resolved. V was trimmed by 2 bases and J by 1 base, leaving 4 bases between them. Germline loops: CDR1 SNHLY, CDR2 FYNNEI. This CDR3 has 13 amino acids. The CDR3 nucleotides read TGTGCCAGCAGTGAACGACGCACAGATACGCAGTATTTT. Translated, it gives CASSERRTDTQYF.

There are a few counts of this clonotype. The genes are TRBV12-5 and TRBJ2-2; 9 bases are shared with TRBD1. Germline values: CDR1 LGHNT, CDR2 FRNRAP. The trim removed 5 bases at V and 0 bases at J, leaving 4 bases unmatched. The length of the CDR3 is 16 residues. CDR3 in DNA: TGTGCTAGTGGTGCGGGGACAGGGTCGAACACCGGGGAGCTGTTTTTT. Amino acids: CASGAGTGSNTGELFF.

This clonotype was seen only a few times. The DNA of the CDR3 is TGTGCCAGCAGCGACGGAGGGCTTGACACAGATACGCAGTATTTT. Translated: CASSDGGLDTDTQYF. J is TRBJ2-3 and V is TRBV2, with a possible D match to TRBD2 (6 bases). The V end was cut by 6 bases, the J end by 2 bases, with 15 bases between. The germline V gene has CDR1 SNHLY and CDR2 FYNNEI. CDR3 length equals 15 residues.

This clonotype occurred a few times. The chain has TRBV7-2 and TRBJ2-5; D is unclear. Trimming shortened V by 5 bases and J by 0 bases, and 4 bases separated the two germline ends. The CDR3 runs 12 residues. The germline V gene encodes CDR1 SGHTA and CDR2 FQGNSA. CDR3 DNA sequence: TGTGCCAGCAGCCACAACCAAGAGACCCAGTACTTC. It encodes CASSHNQETQYF.

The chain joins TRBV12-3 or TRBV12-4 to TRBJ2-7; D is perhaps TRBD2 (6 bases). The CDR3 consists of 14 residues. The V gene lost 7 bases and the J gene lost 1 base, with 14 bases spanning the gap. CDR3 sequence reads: CASTLAQKSYEQYF. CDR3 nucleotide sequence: TGTGCCAGCACCCTAGCGCAGAAATCCTACGAGCAGTACTTC.

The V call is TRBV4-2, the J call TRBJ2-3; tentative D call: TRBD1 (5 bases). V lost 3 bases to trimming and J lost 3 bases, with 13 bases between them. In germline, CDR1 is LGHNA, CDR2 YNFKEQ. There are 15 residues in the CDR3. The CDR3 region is CASSQGPERTDTQYF. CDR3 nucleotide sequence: TGTGCCAGCAGCCAGGGGCCGGAGCGTACAGATACGCAGTATTTT.

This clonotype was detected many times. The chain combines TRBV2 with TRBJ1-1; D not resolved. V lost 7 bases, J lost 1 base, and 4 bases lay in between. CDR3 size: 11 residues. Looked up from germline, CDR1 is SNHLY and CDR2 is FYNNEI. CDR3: CASMANTEAFF. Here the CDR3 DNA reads TGTGCCAGCATGGCGAACACTGAAGCTTTCTTT.

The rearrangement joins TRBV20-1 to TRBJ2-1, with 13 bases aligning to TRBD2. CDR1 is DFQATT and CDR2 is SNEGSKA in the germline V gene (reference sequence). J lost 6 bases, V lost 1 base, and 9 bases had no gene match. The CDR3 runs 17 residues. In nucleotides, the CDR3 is TGCAGTGCTAGAGTCCAACTAGCGGGGGGGCCTATCAATGAGCAGTTCTTC. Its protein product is CSARVQLAGGPINEQFF.

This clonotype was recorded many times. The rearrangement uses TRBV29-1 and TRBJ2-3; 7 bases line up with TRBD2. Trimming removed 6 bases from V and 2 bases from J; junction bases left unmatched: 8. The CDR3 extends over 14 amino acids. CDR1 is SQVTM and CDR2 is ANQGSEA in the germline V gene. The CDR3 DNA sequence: TGCAGCGTCCCCCTACTAGCGAACACAGATACGCAGTATTTT. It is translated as CSVPLLANTDTQYF.

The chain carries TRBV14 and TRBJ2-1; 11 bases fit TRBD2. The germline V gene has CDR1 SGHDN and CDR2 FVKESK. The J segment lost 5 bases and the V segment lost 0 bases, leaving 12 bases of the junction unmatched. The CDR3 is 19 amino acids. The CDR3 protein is CASSQDQGYSGRADNEQFF. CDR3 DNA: TGTGCCAGCAGCCAAGATCAGGGATATAGCGGGAGGGCTGACAATGAGCAGTTCTTC.

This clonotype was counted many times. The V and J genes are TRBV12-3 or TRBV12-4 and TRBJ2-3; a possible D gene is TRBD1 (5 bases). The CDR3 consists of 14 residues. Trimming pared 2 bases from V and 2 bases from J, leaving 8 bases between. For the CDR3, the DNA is TGTGCCAGCAGTTTAAGGGGCTCCACAGATACGCAGTATTTT. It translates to CASSLRGSTDTQYF.

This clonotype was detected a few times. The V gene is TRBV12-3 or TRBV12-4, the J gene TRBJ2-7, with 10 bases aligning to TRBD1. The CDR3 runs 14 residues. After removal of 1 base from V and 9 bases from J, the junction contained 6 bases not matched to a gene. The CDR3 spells CASSLGGQGFLQYF. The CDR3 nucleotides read TGTGCCAGCAGTTTAGGGGGACAGGGGTTCCTGCAGTACTTC.

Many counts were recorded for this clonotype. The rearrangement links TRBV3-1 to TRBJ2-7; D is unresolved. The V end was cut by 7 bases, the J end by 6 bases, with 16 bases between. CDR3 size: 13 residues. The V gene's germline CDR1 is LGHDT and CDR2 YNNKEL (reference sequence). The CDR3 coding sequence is TGTGCCAGCACCCCGGGCACCGCCGCCGAGCAGTACTTC. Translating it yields CASTPGTAAEQYF.

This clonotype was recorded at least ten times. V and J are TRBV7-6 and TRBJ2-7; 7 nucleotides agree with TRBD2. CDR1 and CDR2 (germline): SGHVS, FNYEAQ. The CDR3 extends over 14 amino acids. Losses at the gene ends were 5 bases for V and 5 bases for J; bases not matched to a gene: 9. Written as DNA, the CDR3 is TGTGCCAGCAGCAAGGCCGGGGGGAGCGACGAGCAGTACTTC. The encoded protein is CASSKAGGSDEQYF.

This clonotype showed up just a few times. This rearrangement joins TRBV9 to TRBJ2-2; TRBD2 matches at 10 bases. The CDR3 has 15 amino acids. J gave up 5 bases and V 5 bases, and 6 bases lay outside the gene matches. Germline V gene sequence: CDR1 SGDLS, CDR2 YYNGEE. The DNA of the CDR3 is TGTGCCAGCAGAGGGGCTAGCGGGAGTACCGGGGAGCTGTTTTTT. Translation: CASRGASGSTGELFF.

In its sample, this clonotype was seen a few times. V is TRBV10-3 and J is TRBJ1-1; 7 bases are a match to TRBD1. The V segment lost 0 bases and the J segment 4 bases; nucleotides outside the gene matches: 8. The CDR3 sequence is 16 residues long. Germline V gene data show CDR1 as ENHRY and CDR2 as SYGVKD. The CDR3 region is CAISESNGQVGTEAFF. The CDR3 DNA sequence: TGTGCCATCAGTGAGTCGAATGGACAGGTTGGCACTGAAGCTTTCTTT.

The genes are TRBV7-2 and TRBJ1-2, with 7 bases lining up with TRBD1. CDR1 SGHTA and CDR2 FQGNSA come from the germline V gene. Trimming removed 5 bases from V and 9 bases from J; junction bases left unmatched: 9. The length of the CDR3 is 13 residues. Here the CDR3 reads CASSPGTAGRYTF. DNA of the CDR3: TGTGCCAGCAGCCCGGGGACAGCTGGACGCTACACCTTC.

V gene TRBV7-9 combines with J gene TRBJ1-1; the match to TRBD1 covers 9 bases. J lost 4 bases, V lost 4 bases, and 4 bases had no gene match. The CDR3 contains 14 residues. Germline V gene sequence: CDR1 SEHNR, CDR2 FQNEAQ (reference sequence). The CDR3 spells CASSYGDRATEAFF. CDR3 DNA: TGTGCCAGCAGCTATGGGGACAGGGCCACTGAAGCTTTCTTT.

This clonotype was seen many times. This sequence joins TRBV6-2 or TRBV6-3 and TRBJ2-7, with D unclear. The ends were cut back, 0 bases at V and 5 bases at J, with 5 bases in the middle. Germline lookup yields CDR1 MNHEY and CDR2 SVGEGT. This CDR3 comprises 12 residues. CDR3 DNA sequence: TGTGCCAGCAGTTACTCTATAGACGAGCAGTACTTC. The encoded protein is CASSYSIDEQYF.

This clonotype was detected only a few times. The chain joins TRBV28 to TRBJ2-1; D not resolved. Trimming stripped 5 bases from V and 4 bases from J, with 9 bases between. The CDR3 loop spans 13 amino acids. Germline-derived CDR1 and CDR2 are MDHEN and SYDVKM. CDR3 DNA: TGTGCCAGCAGTCCCTCGGATTACAATGAGCAGTTCTTC. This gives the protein CASSPSDYNEQFF.